This TCR beta chain was profiled in a study of blood T cells in healthy people across ages (dated by TCRdb to between 2015 and 2017). Describing the broader study: In model experiments, template switching captured roughly one uniquely barcoded TCR beta cDNA molecule for every two T cells. To avoid experimental bias, donors of different ages were distributed randomly across sequencing lanes. The study analyzed two additional independent replicas of 1 million unique cDNA reads from the same blood draw for two donors, one aged 18 to 29 and one aged 80 or older. Age-related changes in TCR beta repertoire diversity were measured in the study by deep sequencing normalized with unique cDNA molecular identifiers. Donors were grouped into four age groups: young (average roughly 15 years), middle-aged (39), aged (over 55) and long-lived (approximately 75).

Results and caveats for the whole study, not just this receptor: The long-lived group showed more naive CD4+ T cells, fewer expanded clones and increased TCR diversity than the aged group, suggesting age selection. Estimates of total diversity based on one million sequenced T cells were regarded as lower bounds and as underestimates. Since profiling was done on bulk unsorted PBMCs, naive and antigen-experienced compartments could not be conclusively compared. A strong correlation was found between observed TCR beta diversity and the percentage of naive T cells measured by flow cytometry. Because the CMV infection status of the donors was unknown, age-related changes in expanded clonotypes may potentially have been confounded. As age increased, observed TCR beta diversity per million T cells dropped in a roughly linear way, and a significant reduction was already evident by age 40.

There are a few counts of this clonotype. Its target antigen remains unknown. No base quality values were provided; no much bigger clone lies one nucleotide off. The roughly 39 donors, aged roughly 6 to 95 years, were systemically healthy Caucasian individuals from Russia. Each donor gave ten milliliters of peripheral blood, drawn into EDTA-treated Vacutainer tubes. Ficoll-Paque density-gradient centrifugation was used to isolate PBMCs, with at least 7 million per sample. Total RNA, at least 6 micrograms per sample, was extracted from PBMCs with Trizol reagent. For every donor, flow cytometry on a PBMC aliquot measured the percentage of naive CD45RAhigh/CD27high T cells. The library came from 5' RACE. The instrument was an Illumina HiSeq 2500. A second PCR of roughly 6 to 11 cycles was run with a J-beta primer mix and a sample-barcoded 5' primer. A template-switch 5' adaptor carrying 12 random nucleotides introduced a unique molecular identifier onto each TCR beta cDNA molecule. At least 2.5 million CDR3-containing paired-end reads were obtained from each sample. First-strand cDNA synthesis was performed from all RNA using the Mint cDNA synthesis kit, with priming by a TRBC-specific oligonucleotide. After uracil-DNA glycosylase treatment, a first 18-cycle PCR used universal primers M1SS and BC2_uni_R on all cDNA. In the paper's pipeline: Each sample was normalized by randomly selecting 1 million high-quality reads, each carrying a distinct molecular identifier. Reads sharing molecular identifiers were discarded rather than binned into consensus sequences. MiTCR, with a Q25 quality threshold and the strictest error-elimination algorithm, was used for CDR3 identification, clonotype clustering and error correction. A nonparametric unseen species model with Euler transformation was used to estimate lower-bound total TCR beta diversity. Starting from the raw public reads, TCRdb applied fastp trimming at Q25, assembled clones with MiXCR and retained in-frame beta chains. Rows are unified per CDR3 protein, each entry keeping the most common DNA and genes. The V and J calls here are based on TCRdb, not the publication. The table for this sample lists some 1.6 million distinct CDR3 sequences; around 35% of them were counted only once. Together, the top ten hold around 10% of the sample.

Material for sequencing was blood. The receptor's source is a woman aged 30 to 39 in good health.

The CDR3 loop reads CSARDKAVSPLHF. At the DNA level, the sequence is TGCAGTGCTAGAGATAAGGCAGTTTCACCCCTCCACTTT. The rearranged chain carries TRBV20-1 and TRBJ1-6, with the D gene not clear enough to name. The germline V gene (reference sequence) gives CDR1 as DFQATT and CDR2 as SNEGSKA. The CDR3 runs 13 amino acids, cysteine and phenylalanine included. Only the CDR3 DNA stays, 39 bases, in frame from base 1. V drops 0 bases and J drops 9 bases, leaving 9 bases in between.